Shown below are 16 T cell receptor beta chains from a single sample sequenced in a study of blood T cells in healthy people across ages. Next came a second PCR, run for about 7 to 11 cycles, which used a sample-barcoded 5' primer along with a J-beta primer mix. Each CDR3 protein gets one entry after TCRdb re-called the 5' RACE reads with MiXCR. Of about 1.6 million distinct CDR3 sequences in the sample, roughly 30% are singletons; the top ten hold approximately 10%. The sequenced sample was blood. The receptors derive from a woman in her 30s in good health.

This clonotype was seen a few times. The J gene is TRBJ2-1, the V gene TRBV20-1; D not certain. From germline, CDR1 is DFQATT and CDR2 SNEGSKA (reference sequence). CDR3 length: 12 residues. Here the CDR3 DNA reads TGCAGCCCCCCCCCCTCCTACAATGAGCAGTTCTTC. Residues: CSPPPSYNEQFF.

CDR3 bases: TGTGCCAGCAGTTTCCGTCCCCATCTTTCAACAAGGGGGACCCAGTACTTC. This translates into CASSFRPHLSTRGTQYF. The V gene is TRBV12-3 or TRBV12-4, the J gene TRBJ2-5, with a tentative D call TRBD1 (5 bases). This CDR3 is built from 17 residues. Trimming cost V 3 bases and J 7 bases, with 24 bases left between them.

As regards this clonotype: This may stem from a read error, because a much larger clone lies one nucleotide away. This chain joins TRBV6-5 and TRBJ2-5; the match to TRBD2 covers 8 bases. The CDR3 is made up of 15 amino acids. CDR1 is MNHEY, CDR2 SVGAGI, per germline. V shed 2 bases, J shed 5 bases, and the junction held 7 bases outside the gene matches. CDR3 sequence (DNA): TGTGCCAGCAGTTACGGAGCGGGAGAGTGGGAGACCCAGTACTTC. Translation gives CASSYGAGEWETQYF.

This clonotype was counted a few times. The chain carries TRBV10-3 and TRBJ2-3; D is undetermined. Trimming removed 2 bases at V and 4 bases at J, with 13 bases between. The CDR3 contains 15 residues. Germline loops: CDR1 ENHRY, CDR2 SYGVKD. DNA of the CDR3: TGTGCCATCAGTGAGGGCCAAACCACGGCAGATACGCAGTATTTT. It is translated as CAISEGQTTADTQYF.

This clonotype was observed at least ten times. Written as DNA, the CDR3 is TGTGCCAGCAGCCACTCTAAAGCCCAAGAGACCCAGTACTTC. Protein product: CASSHSKAQETQYF. V is TRBV7-9 and J is TRBJ2-5; D gene uncertain. CDR3 length: 14 residues. The germline CDR1 and CDR2 sequences are SEHNR and FQNEAQ (reference sequence). The germline V and J ends were trimmed by 5 bases and 1 base, with 11 bases remaining between them.

The V and J genes are TRBV6-4 and TRBJ1-1; TRBD1 is a possible D gene (5 bases). Germline V gene sequence: CDR1 MRHNA, CDR2 SNTAGT. Trimming left V 6 bases short and J 4 bases short, with 15 bases between. This CDR3 contains 14 residues. In nucleotides, the CDR3 is TGTGCCAGCAGACCGAATGAGGGACTCACTGAAGCTTTCTTT. Translating it yields CASRPNEGLTEAFF.

For this clonotype: Germline is not matched at one junction end, which may reflect a read error. CDR3 protein: CASSQDTGSSADTLYF. The CDR3 nucleotides read TGCGCCAGCAGCCAAGACACGGGGAGCTCTGCAGATACGCTGTATTTT. The chain carries TRBV4-1 and TRBJ2-3; a possible D gene is TRBD2 (5 bases). The CDR3 totals 16 residues. The germline V gene has CDR1 MGHRA and CDR2 YSYEKL.

This clonotype was observed a few times. This rearrangement joins TRBV29-1 to TRBJ2-7, with 9 positions matching TRBD1. Trimming at V came to 6 bases and at J to 2 bases, leaving 8 bases not matched to a gene. The V gene's germline CDR1 is SQVTM and CDR2 ANQGSEA. The CDR3 runs 14 residues. Written as DNA, the CDR3 is TGCAGCGTCTCCATGGACAGGGGAGCCTACGAGCAGTACTTC. Its protein is CSVSMDRGAYEQYF.

This sequence joins TRBV6-5 and TRBJ2-6; TRBD1 is a possible D gene (6 bases). Trimming shortened V by 4 bases and J by 0 bases, and 13 bases separated the two germline ends. CDR3 length: 17 amino acids. Germline CDR1 is MNHEY and CDR2 is SVGAGI. The CDR3 DNA is TGTGCCAGCAGTTTGTCAGGGGCCCACTCTGGGGCCAACGTCCTGACTTTC. Protein product: CASSLSGAHSGANVLTF.

This clonotype occurred a few times. The chain couples TRBV20-1 to TRBJ2-1; 7 bases map to TRBD2. The CDR3 runs 15 residues. Looked up from germline, CDR1 is DFQATT and CDR2 is SNEGSKA (reference sequence). Trimming at V came to 6 bases and at J to 0 bases, leaving 8 bases not matched to a gene. The CDR3 region is CSARTSESSYNEQFF. CDR3 sequence (DNA): TGCAGTGCCCGAACTAGCGAAAGCTCCTACAATGAGCAGTTCTTC.

This clonotype was detected only a few times. One end of the junction does not line up with germline, which may come from a read error. The V gene is TRBV18, the J gene TRBJ2-6, with D perhaps TRBD1 or TRBD2 (5 bases each). Germline V CDR1 and CDR2: KGHSH, LQKENI. The CDR3 covers 15 residues. The CDR3 sequence: CASPPGASGANVLTF. The CDR3, as DNA: TGTGCCAGCCCACCCGGGGCCTCTGGGGCCAACGTCCTGACTTTC.

This clonotype occurred a few times. The gene calls are TRBV10-3 and TRBJ2-1; D is tentatively TRBD1 or TRBD2 (5 bases each). V gave up 2 bases and J gave up 12 bases, with 8 bases separating them. Per the germline V gene, CDR1 is ENHRY and CDR2 is SYGVKD. The length of the CDR3 is 11 residues. CDR3 residues: CAISEGGGQFF. Here the CDR3 DNA reads TGTGCCATCAGTGAGGGGGGTGGGCAGTTCTTC.

This clonotype was seen more than once but under ten times. V gene TRBV7-8 combines with J gene TRBJ2-6; 7 bases match TRBD1. The CDR3 is made up of 17 amino acids. Germline CDR1 is SGHVS and CDR2 is FQNEAQ. The J segment lost 0 bases and the V segment lost 2 bases, leaving 4 bases of the junction unmatched. The DNA of the CDR3 is TGTGCCAGCAGCTTAAGAGGGGGCCGCTCTGGGGCCAACGTCCTGACTTTC. This gives the protein CASSLRGGRSGANVLTF.

This clonotype was counted a few times. This chain connects TRBV27 to TRBJ1-1; 8 nucleotides agree with TRBD1. This CDR3 comprises 17 residues. CDR1 MNHEY and CDR2 SMNVEV come from the germline V gene (reference sequence). V lost 6 bases and J lost 3; bases outside the gene matches: 15. The CDR3 coding sequence is TGTGCCAGCAGCCCTACGAGGACAGGGCGCGGGGACACTGAAGCTTTCTTT. Its protein is CASSPTRTGRGDTEAFF.

Turning to this clonotype: Its ends do not fully match the called genes, so a read error is possible. J is TRBJ2-7 and V is TRBV5-5; TRBD2 agrees at 8 bases. The end of the DNA fits TRBJ2-5 better, so the J call may be wrong. Per germline, CDR1 SGHKS and CDR2 YYEKEE (reference sequence). The CDR3 contains 16 residues. CDR3 in DNA: TGTGCCAGCAGCTTGGGGCTAGCGGGCCGCCAAGTGACCCAGTACTTC. Its protein is CASSLGLAGRQVTQYF.

This clonotype was counted between two and nine times. This chain uses TRBV6-5 with TRBJ2-7; weak D call: TRBD2 (5 bases). Germline CDR1 reads MNHEY; CDR2 reads SVGAGI. This CDR3 has 14 amino acids. V was cut by 6 bases and J by 5 bases, with 17 bases left in between. Written as DNA, the CDR3 is TGTGCCAGCAGGCCTCCCGGGGTAAAGAACGAGCAGTACTTC. This gives the protein CASRPPGVKNEQYF.